Detailed here is one TCR beta chain. Its antigen remains unknown. This CDR3 is built from 15 residues. Germline-derived CDR1 and CDR2 are SGHTA and FQGTGA. The germline V and J ends were trimmed by 5 bases and 0 bases, with 12 bases remaining between them. The PCR contained 60 Vbeta and 13 Jbeta primers. Data came from immunoSEQ multiplex PCR; TCRdb stores just in-frame clones and leaves some out. This sample carries 60,000 to 85,000 clones, around 78% of them seen once, and the ten largest clones take nearly 3.5%. Every donor was a healthy person donating bone marrow. The data are from a study of cytomegalovirus exposure and HLA in healthy donors. General study results and limits: The authors confirmed in vitro that three CMV-associated chains were specific for CMV antigens.

V gene TRBV7-3 combines with J gene TRBJ2-3; D may be TRBD2 (5 bases). This sequence originates from a man aged 35 to 55 in good health and CMV-seronegative. The source material was PBMCs. CDR3 sequence: CASSRSGLSTDTQYF. CDR3 coding DNA: TGTGCCAGCAGCCGCAGCGGTCTAAGCACAGATACGCAGTATTTT.